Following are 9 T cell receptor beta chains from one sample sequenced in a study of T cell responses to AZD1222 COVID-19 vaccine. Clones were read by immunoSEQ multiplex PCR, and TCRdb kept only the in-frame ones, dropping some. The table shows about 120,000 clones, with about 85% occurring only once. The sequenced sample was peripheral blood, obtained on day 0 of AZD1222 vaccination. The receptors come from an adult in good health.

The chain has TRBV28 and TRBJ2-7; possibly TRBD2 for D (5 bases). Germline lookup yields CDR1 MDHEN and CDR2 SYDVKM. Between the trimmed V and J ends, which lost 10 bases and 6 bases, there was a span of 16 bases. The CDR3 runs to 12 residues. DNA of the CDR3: TGTGCCACCCGAAGGACTGAGCCCGAGCAGTACTTC. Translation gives CATRRTEPEQYF.

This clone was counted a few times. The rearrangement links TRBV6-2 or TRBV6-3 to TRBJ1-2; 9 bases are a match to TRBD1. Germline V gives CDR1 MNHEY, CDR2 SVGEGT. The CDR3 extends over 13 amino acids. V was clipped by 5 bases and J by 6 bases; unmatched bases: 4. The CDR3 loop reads CASSPRDRDGYTF. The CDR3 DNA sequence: TGTGCCAGCAGTCCCCGGGACAGGGATGGCTACACCTTC.

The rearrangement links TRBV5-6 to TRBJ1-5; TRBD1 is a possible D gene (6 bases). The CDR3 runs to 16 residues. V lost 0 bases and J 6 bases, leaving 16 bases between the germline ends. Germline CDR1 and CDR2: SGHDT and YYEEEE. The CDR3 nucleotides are TGTGCCAGCAGCTTGGTAGGACAGAGTGTGGTTCAGCCCCAGCATTTT. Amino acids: CASSLVGQSVVQPQHF.

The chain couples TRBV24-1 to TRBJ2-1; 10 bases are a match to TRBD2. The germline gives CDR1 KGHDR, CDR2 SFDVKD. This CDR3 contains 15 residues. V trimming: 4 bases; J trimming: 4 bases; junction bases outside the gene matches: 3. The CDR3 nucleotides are TGTGCCACCAGTGACCCGACTAGCGGGTACAATGAGCAGTTCTTC. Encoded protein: CATSDPTSGYNEQFF.

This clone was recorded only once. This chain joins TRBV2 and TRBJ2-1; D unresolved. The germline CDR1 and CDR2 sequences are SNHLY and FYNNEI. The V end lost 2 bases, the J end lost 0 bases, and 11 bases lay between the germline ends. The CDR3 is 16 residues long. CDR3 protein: CASSEFRASSYNEQFF. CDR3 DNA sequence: TGTGCCAGCAGTGAATTTCGGGCGAGCTCCTACAATGAGCAGTTCTTC. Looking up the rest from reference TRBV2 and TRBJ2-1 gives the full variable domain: EPEVTQTPSHQVTQMGQEVILRCVPISNHLYFYWYRQILGQKVEFLVSFYNNEISEKSEIFDDQFSVERPDGSNFTLKIRSTKLEDSAMYFCASSEFRASSYNEQFFGPGTRLTVL.

The CDR3 coding sequence is TGTGCCAGCAGCCTCAGACAGCTGAACACTGAAGCTTTCTTT. This encodes CASSLRQLNTEAFF. The chain links TRBV3-1 (or the pseudogene TRBV3-2) to TRBJ1-1; weak D call: TRBD1 (5 bases). The CDR3 covers 14 residues. The V gene's germline CDR1 is LGHDT and CDR2 YNNKEL (reference sequence). Trimming shortened V by 4 bases and J by 0 bases, and 9 bases separated the two germline ends.

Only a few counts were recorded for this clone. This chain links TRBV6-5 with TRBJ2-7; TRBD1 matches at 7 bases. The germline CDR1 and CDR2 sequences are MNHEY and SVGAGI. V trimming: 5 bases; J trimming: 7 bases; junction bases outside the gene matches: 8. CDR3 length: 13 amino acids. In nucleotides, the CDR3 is TGTGCCAGCAGTCCACCACCAGGGGGAGAGCAGTACTTC. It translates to CASSPPPGGEQYF.

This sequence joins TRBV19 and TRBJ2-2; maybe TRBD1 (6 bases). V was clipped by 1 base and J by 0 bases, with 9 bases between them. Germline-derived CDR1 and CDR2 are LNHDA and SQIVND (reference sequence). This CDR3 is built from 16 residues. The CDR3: CASSIAGTTNTGELFF. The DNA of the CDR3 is TGTGCCAGTAGTATAGCCGGGACAACGAACACCGGGGAGCTGTTTTTT.

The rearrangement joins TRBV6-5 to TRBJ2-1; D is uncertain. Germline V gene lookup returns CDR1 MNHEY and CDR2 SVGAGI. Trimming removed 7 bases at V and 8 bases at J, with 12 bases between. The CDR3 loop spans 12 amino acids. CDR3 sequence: CASTPLFDEQFF. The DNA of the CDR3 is TGTGCCAGCACCCCTCTTTTCGATGAGCAGTTCTTC.